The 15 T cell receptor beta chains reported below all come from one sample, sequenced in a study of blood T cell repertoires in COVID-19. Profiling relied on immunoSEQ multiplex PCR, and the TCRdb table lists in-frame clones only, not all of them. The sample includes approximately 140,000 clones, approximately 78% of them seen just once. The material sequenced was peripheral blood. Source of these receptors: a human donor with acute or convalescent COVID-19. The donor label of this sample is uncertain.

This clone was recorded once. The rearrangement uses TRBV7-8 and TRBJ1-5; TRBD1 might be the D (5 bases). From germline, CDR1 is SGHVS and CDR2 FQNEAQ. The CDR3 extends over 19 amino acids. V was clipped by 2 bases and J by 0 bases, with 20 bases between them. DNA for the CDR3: TGTGCCAGCAGCTTAAGTTTAAGGCCAGGGACTAATAGCAATCAGCCCCAGCATTTT. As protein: CASSLSLRPGTNSNQPQHF.

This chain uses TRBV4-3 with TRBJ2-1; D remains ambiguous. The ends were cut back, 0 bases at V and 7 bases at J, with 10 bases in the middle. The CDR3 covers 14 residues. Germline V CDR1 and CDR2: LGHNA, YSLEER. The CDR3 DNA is TGCGCCAGCAGCCAAGATCGGTTGAGTAATGAGCAGTTCTTC. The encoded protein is CASSQDRLSNEQFF.

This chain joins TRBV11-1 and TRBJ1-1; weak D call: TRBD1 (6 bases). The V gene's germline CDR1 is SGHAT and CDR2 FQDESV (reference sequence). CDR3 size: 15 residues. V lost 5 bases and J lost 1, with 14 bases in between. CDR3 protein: CASSKSDRPNTEAFF. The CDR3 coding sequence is TGTGCCAGCAGCAAATCGGACAGACCGAACACTGAAGCTTTCTTT.

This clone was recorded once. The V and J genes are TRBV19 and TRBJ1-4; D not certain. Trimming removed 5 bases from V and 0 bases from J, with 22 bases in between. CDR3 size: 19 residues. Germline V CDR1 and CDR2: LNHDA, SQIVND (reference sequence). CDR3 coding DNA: TGTGCCAGTAGTCCCTCCCCCACAGCACAACCCTCAACTAATGAAAAACTGTTTTTT. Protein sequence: CASSPSPTAQPSTNEKLFF.

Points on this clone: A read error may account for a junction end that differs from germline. CDR3 nucleotide sequence: TGTGCCAGCAGTGGACAGACAGGGGGCCTCACAGGTACGCAGTATTTT. As protein: CASSGQTGGLTGTQYF. The gene calls are TRBV6-1 and TRBJ2-3; 10 bases are shared with TRBD1. From germline, CDR1 is MNHNS and CDR2 SASEGT. CDR3 size: 16 residues.

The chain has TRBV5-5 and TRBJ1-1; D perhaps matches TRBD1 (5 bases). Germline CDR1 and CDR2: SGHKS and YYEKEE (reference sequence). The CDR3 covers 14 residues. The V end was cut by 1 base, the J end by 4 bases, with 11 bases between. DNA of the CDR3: TGTGCCAGCAGCTTGTGGGGGGATCCCACTGAAGCTTTCTTT. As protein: CASSLWGDPTEAFF.

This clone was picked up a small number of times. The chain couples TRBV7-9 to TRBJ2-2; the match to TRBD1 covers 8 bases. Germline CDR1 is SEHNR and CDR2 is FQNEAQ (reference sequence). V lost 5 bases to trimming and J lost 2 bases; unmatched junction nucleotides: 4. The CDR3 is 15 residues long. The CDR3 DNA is TGTGCCAGCAGCCCTGGACAGGGAAACACCGGGGAGCTGTTTTTT. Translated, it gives CASSPGQGNTGELFF.

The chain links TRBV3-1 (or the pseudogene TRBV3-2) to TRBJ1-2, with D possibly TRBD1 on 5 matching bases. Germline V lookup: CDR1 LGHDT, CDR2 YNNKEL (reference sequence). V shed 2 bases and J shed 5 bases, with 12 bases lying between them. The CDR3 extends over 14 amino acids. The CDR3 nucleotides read TGTGCCAGCAGCCAAAGCGGGACGCCGTATGGCTACACCTTC. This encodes CASSQSGTPYGYTF.

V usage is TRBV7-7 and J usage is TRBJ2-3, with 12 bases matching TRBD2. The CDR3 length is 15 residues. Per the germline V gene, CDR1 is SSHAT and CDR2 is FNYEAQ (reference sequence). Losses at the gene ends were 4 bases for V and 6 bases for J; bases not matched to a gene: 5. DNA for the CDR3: TGTGCCAGCAGCTCAGGACTAGCGGGGTCTGATACGCAGTATTTT. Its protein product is CASSSGLAGSDTQYF. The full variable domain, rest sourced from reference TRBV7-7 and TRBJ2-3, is GAGVSQSPRYKVTKRGQDVTLRCDPISSHATLYWYQQALGQGPEFLTYFNYEAQPDKSGLPSDRFSAERPEGSISTLTIQRTEQRDSAMYRCASSSGLAGSDTQYFGPGTRLTVL.

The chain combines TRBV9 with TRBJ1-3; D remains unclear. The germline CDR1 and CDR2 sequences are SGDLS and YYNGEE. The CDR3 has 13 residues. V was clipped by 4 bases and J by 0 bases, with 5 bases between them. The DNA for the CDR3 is TGTGCCAGCAGCCCCGGCTCTGGAAACACCATATATTTT. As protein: CASSPGSGNTIYF.

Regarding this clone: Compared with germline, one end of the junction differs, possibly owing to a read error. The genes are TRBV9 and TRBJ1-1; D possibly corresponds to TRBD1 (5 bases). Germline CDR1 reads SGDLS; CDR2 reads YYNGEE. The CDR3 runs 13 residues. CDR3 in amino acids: CASSVEGNAEAFF. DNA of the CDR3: TGTGCCAGCAGCGTGGAGGGGAACGCTGAAGCTTTCTTT. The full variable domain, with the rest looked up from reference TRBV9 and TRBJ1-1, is DSGVTQTPKHLITATGQRVTLRCSPRSGDLSVYWYQQSLDQGLQFLIQYYNGEERAKGNILERFSAQQFPDLHSELNLSSLELGDSALYFCASSVEGNAEAFFGQGTRLTVV.

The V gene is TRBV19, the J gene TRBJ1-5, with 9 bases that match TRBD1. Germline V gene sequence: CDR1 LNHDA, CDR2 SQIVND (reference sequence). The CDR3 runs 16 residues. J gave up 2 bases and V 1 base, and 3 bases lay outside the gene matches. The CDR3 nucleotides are TGTGCCAGTAGTATAGTGACAGGGGGGGGCAATCAGCCCCAGCATTTT. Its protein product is CASSIVTGGGNQPQHF.

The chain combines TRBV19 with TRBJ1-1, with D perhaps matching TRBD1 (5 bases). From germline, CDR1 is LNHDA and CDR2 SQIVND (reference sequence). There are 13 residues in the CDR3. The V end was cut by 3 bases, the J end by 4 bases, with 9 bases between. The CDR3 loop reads CASSMGRGTEAFF. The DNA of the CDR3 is TGTGCCAGTAGTATGGGGAGGGGCACTGAAGCTTTCTTT. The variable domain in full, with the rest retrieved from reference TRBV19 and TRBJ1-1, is DGGITQSPKYLFRKEGQNVTLSCEQNLNHDAMYWYRQDPGQGLRLIYYSQIVNDFQKGDIAEGYSVSREKKESFPLTVTSAQKNPTAFYLCASSMGRGTEAFFGQGTRLTVV.

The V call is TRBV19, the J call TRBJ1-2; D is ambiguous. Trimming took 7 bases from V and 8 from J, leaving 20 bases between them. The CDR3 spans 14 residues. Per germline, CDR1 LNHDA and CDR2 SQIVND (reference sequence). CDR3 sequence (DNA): TGTGCCAGTATCCCGGGTGGCAGTAGACGAGGCTACACCTTC. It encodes CASIPGGSRRGYTF.

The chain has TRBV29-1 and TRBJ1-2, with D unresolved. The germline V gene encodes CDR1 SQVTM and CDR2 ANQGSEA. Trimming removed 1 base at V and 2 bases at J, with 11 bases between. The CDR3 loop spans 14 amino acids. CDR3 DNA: TGCAGCGTTGAAGCTCACGAGGAGAACTATGGCTACACCTTC. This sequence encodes CSVEAHEENYGYTF.